The sequence of this T cell receptor beta chain was determined in a study of cytomegalovirus exposure and HLA in healthy donors. Findings and limits, study-wide: The likely explanation for a cluster of highly shared sequence variants was sequencing artifact. Analyzed later, most CMV-associated TCR beta chains appeared HLA-restricted. Later analysis showed TCR association rates varying by HLA locus, highest for DRB1 and lowest for HLA-C.

PCR amplification relied on 60 Vbeta primers (plus 13 Jbeta primers). Per the original data handling: In a later analysis, around 87 million unique TCR beta chains included roughly 11 million shared by two or more donors. The data were produced by immunoSEQ multiplex PCR, yet TCRdb's version contains in-frame clones alone and is incomplete. From that table come the V and J calls and clone size; the DNA was used to work out D and trimming. In the table there are over 150,000 clones, roughly 84% of which are singletons. Germline CDR1 LNHNV, CDR2 YYDKDF (reference sequence). The CDR3 length is 14 residues. A word on this clone: Its antigen is unidentified.

The sequence was collected from a girl under two years old in good health and CMV-seronegative. Sequenced sample: PBMCs. This chain joins TRBV15 and TRBJ2-5, with 7 bases matching TRBD1. The J call is in doubt because the DNA end fits TRBJ2-7 better. CDR3 amino acids: CATSSMDRNYEQYF. CDR3 DNA: TGTGCCACCAGCAGTATGGACAGGAACTACGAGCAGTACTTC.